This TCR beta chain comes out of a study of blood T cell repertoires in COVID-19 (dated by TCRdb to the early 2020s). A note on the overall study: The collaborator samples originated in the United States, Italy and Spain and spanned the acute and convalescent phases of COVID-19. The prospective study material was composed of cDNA or gDNA derived from T cells, B-cell-depleted T cells, or PBMCs. Deeply sampled blood TCRbeta repertoires from subjects exposed to, actively infected with, or recovered from COVID-19 were included in the dataset. The repertoires were made available in a free public database intended to serve as a resource for research on the immune response to SARS-CoV-2. The samples were drawn from the first 160 participants of the ongoing ImmuneRACE study and from 950 to 1,500 subjects provided by 6 global collaborators. Sample metadata almost always included a de-identified subject ID, COVID-19 status, age in years and sex. Where available, HLA class I and class II types were obtained from metadata supplied by the sample provider rather than from assay-based typing.

V is clipped by 3 bases and J by 5 bases, and the sequence between their germline boundaries is 6 bases long. The germline V gene gives CDR1 as SGHDT and CDR2 as YYEEEE. The CDR3, from cysteine to phenylalanine, totals 12 residues. Only the CDR3 part of the read is kept: 36 bases, read in frame from the first base. Study-level results and caveats: The quantity of clinical and demographic metadata differed by source and by participant and was supplied without curation.

Notes on this clone: The antigen it recognizes is unknown. No much larger clone is present one base from it, and per-base qualities are unavailable.

TCRbeta CDR3 regions were amplified from genomic DNA by means of the immunoSEQ Assay, a bias-controlled multiplex PCR. In the paper's pipeline: Nucleated cell counts per sample were estimated from amplification of reference gene primers within the assay. Sequence reads were collapsed and filtered to measure the absolute abundance of every unique TCRbeta CDR3 rearrangement. For each sample, productive Simpson clonality was calculated as the square root of Simpson's diversity index over productive rearrangements. This is the immuneACCESS table as TCRdb keeps it, with only in-frame sequences that have V and J called. A part of the clones is gone; compared with another copy, unresolved V genes explain less than half, and the rest is unexplained. That table furnishes V, J and clone size, whereas the DNA furnished D and trimming. The sample includes about half a million clones, with 89% observed a single time. The ten largest account for 0.75% to 0.9% of the sample.

In Seattle, one collaborating source enrolled patients while the infection was active and tracked those patients longitudinally over the course of disease. Collaborating institutions collected whole blood in K2EDTA tubes following their own protocols. Collaborator samples were shipped for TCRbeta analysis as frozen whole blood, isolated PBMCs, or DNA extracted from either sample type. The receptor was isolated from a man aged 18 to 30 with COVID-19, enrolled during active disease. Sequencing input: peripheral blood. Recombination joined TRBV5-6 with TRBJ2-1; no D gene is confidently identified. The CDR3 corresponds to CASSSRNNEQFF. The DNA is as follows: TGTGCCAGCAGCTCGAGGAACAATGAGCAGTTCTTC.